This T cell receptor beta chain was identified in a study of regulatory T cells in long-lasting Graves disease (TCRdb year 2021). Regarding the complete study: Persistent Graves' disease meant more than 5 years of antithyroid drug treatment with TSH receptor autoantibodies that stayed positive. On average, persistent Graves' disease patients in the clinical cohort had been on antithyroid drugs for approximately ten years. TCR sequencing covered around 13 persistent and roughly 20 newly diagnosed Graves' disease patients, around 33 samples in total. Patients with persistent Graves' disease were compared with patients with newly diagnosed Graves' disease using TCR sequencing and RNA sequencing of peripheral blood. The study was conducted in China and was registered as a clinical trial.

V and J are truncated by 0 bases and 7 bases respectively, leaving an intervening sequence of 10 bases. CDR1 and CDR2 were assigned from the germline V gene as SGHRS and YFSETQ. The CDR3 contains 13 residues, cysteine and phenylalanine counted. CDR3 DNA only is kept here, 39 bases in frame from base 1. The time point label corresponds to: persistent/refractory GD, antithyroid drugs over 5 years with positive TRAb. RNA was extracted from PBMCs in TRIzol for both TCR sequencing and RNA sequencing. The diagnosis of Graves' disease was made according to American Thyroid Association guidelines. The patients came from an endocrinology department in Xi'an, China. Each patient gave 9 to 10 milliliters of peripheral blood, collected in an EDTA anticoagulant tube. Ficoll Paque Plus density gradient separation was used to isolate PBMCs, and no further T cell sorting was done. An Agilent 2100 Bioanalyzer and agarose gel were used to check RNA quality, while a NanoDrop 2000 measured RNA concentration.

General conclusions and limits of the study: TRBV28, TRBJ1-2 and TRBJ2-5 were preferentially used in persistent disease, while TRBV20-1 and TRBJ2-1 were favored in newly diagnosed disease. Sequencing and analysis were restricted to the TCR beta chain. The authors noted that the small sample size was a limitation that may lower accuracy. A larger number of public clonotypes was shared among persistent patients (more than 2,500) than among newly diagnosed patients (approximately 930). Compared with newly diagnosed patients, persistent Graves' disease patients had lower TCR Shannon entropy and fewer highly expanded clones, which suggests clonal expansion. Because the primary lesion, thyroid tissue, could not be accessed, the study looked at peripheral blood alone.

Receptors were amplified or captured by multiplex PCR. Reads for this sample came from an Illumina HiSeq 4000. iRepertoire HTBI primers and Arm-PCR amplification of CDR3 regions were used to construct TCR beta libraries. Before sequencing, the PCR products went through gel purification. Turning to the authors' computational methods: A total of some 65 TRBV and 14 TRBJ segments were identified across samples and were used for gene usage analysis of CDR3 amino acid clonotypes. COPE and FqMerger were used to merge the filtered high-quality paired reads into contigs. Contigs were aligned with BLAST to IMGT TRBV, TRBD and TRBJ reference genes, and CDR3 was defined per IMGT. Any clonotype with a frequency above 0.1% was counted as a highly expanded clone. Shannon entropy was used to measure repertoire diversity, and the Gini coefficient was used to measure V-J evenness. Clonotypes shared by more than one individual were considered public. TCRdb reran the public reads through fastp at Q25 and MiXCR, keeping productive beta chains. Every entry covers one CDR3 protein and lists the most common genes and DNA from its rows. The authors' filters were not applied to this entry. The sample has 650,000 to 700,000 distinct CDR3 sequences on record, about 32% of them singletons. The leading ten clones occupy under 50% of the sample.

Regarding this clonotype: What antigen it recognizes has not been identified. No base-level quality is on record; no much larger clone is a single base apart.

The sequence derives from a female donor with Graves disease. The starting material was peripheral blood mononuclear cells (PBMCs), obtained when the disease was refractory, from a patient treated with antithyroid drugs. The chain couples TRBV5-1 to TRBJ1-2, with the D gene too uncertain to name. The CDR3 has the sequence CASSLVVSGGYTF. The base sequence is TGCGCCAGCAGCTTGGTTGTCAGTGGTGGCTACACCTTC. Reference TRBV5-1 and TRBJ1-2 proteins supply the regions before and after the CDR3; the full variable domain is: KAGVTQTPRYLIKTRGQQVTLSCSPISGHRSVSWYQQTPGQGLQFLFEYFSETQRNKGNFPGRFSGRQFSNSRSEMNVSTLELGDSALYLCASSLVVSGGYTFGSGTRLTVV.